In this sample, the clone carrying this TCR beta chain turned up many times. Antigen: not known. The CDR3 runs to 11 residues. The ends were cut back, 6 bases at V and 7 bases at J, with 6 bases in the middle. Germline V CDR1 and CDR2: SGHAT, FQNNGV. The entry originates in a study of T cells in Graves' hyperthyroidism and ophthalmopathy. Researchers amplified the TCR beta CDR3 regions from RNA transcripts. Initially, a first-round RT-PCR of the TCR CDR3 employed the HTBI primer set. From the multiplex PCR reads, TCRdb called clonotypes with MiXCR, one entry per CDR3 protein. The data contain roughly 250,000 distinct CDR3 sequences, about 17% of them singletons. Pregnant or lactating patients were excluded, as were those with uncontrolled infection or other autoimmune disease. Regarding the study as a whole: Also found in blood were most expanded thyroid clonotypes above 0.001. Stable hyperthyroidism was told apart from ophthalmopathy by a model built on 13 V-J features.

The chain combines TRBV11-2 with TRBJ1-4; no definite D call. The sequenced material came from blood. The clonotype was recovered from a young woman with Graves' ophthalmopathy. The DNA for the CDR3 is TGTGCCAGCAGTACAGCTGAAAAACTGTTTTTT. Its protein product is CASSTAEKLFF.